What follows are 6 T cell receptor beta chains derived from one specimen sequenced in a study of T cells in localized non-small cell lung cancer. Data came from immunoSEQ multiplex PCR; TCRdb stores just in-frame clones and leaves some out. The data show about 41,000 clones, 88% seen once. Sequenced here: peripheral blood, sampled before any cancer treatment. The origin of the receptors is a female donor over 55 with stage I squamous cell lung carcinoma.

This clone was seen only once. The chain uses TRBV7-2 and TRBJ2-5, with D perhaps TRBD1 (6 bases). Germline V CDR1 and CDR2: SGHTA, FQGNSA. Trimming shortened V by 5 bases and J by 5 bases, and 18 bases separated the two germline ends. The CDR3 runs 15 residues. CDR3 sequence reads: CASSPNVIRGETQYF. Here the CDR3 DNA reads TGTGCCAGCAGCCCCAATGTGATTAGGGGGGAGACCCAGTACTTC.

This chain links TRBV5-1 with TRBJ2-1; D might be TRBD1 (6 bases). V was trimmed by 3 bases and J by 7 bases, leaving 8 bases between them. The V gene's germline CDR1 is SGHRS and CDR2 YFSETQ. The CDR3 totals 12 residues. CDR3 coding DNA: TGCGCCAGCAGCTCCACAGGGAATGAGCAGTTCTTC. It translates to CASSSTGNEQFF.

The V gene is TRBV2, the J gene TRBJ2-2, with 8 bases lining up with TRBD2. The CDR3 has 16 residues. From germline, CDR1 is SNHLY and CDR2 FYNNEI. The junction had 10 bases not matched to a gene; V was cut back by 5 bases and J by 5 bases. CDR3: CASSRSGLENTGELFF. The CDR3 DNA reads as TGTGCCAGCAGTCGATCGGGACTAGAGAATACCGGGGAGCTGTTTTTT.

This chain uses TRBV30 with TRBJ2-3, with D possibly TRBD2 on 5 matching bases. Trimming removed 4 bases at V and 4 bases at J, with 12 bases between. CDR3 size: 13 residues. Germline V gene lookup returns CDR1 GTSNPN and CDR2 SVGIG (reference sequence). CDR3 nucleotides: TGTGCCTGGACGAGCGGTTTGGCAGATACGCAGTATTTT. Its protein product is CAWTSGLADTQYF. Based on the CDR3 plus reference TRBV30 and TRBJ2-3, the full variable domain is SQTIHQWPATLVQPVGSPLSLECTVEGTSNPNLYWYRQAAGRGLQLLFYSVGIGQISSEVPQNLSASRPQDRQFILSSKKLLLSDSGFYLCAWTSGLADTQYFGPGTRLTVL.

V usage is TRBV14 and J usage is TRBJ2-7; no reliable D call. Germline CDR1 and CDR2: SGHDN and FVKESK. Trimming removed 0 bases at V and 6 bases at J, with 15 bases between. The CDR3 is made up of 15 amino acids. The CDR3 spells CASSQDQLRRREQYF. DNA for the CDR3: TGTGCCAGCAGCCAAGATCAGCTGCGAAGACGCGAGCAGTACTTC. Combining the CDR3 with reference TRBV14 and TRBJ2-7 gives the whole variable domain EAGVTQFPSHSVIEKGQTVTLRCDPISGHDNLYWYRRVMGKEIKFLLHFVKESKQDESGMPNNRFLAERTGGTYSTLKVQPAELEDSGVYFCASSQDQLRRREQYFGPGTRLTVT.

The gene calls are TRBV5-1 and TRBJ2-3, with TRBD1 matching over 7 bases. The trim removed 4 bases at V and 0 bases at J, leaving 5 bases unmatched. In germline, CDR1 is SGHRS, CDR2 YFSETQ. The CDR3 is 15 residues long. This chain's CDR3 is CASSTPGQSTDTQYF. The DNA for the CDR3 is TGCGCCAGCAGCACTCCGGGACAGAGCACAGATACGCAGTATTTT.